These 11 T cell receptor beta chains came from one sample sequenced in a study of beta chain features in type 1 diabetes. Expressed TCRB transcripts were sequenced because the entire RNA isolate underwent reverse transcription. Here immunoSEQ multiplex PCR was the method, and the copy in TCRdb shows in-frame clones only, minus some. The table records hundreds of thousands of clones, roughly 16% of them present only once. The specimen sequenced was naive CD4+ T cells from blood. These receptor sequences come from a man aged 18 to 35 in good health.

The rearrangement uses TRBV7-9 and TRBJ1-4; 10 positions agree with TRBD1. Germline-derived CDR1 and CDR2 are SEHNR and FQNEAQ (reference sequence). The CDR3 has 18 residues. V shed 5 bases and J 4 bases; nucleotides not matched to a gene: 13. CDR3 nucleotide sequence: TGTGCCAGCAGCAGAAAGCGTGGGACAGGGGAGTTTAATGAAAAACTGTTTTTT. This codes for CASSRKRGTGEFNEKLFF.

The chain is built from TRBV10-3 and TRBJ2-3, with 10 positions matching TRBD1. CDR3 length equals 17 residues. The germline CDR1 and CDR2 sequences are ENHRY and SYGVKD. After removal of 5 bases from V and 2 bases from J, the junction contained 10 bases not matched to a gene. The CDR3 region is CAISKAPGQGFTDTQYF. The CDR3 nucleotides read TGTGCCATCAGTAAAGCCCCGGGACAGGGGTTCACAGATACGCAGTATTTT.

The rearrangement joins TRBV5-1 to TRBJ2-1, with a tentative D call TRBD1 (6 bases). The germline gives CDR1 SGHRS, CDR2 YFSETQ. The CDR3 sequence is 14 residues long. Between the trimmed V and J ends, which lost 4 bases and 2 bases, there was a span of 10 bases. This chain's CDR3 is CASSKGDPYNEQFF. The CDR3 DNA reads TGCGCCAGCAGCAAGGGGGACCCCTACAATGAGCAGTTCTTC. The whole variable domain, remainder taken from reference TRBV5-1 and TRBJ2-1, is KAGVTQTPRYLIKTRGQQVTLSCSPISGHRSVSWYQQTPGQGLQFLFEYFSETQRNKGNFPGRFSGRQFSNSRSEMNVSTLELGDSALYLCASSKGDPYNEQFFGPGTRLTVL.

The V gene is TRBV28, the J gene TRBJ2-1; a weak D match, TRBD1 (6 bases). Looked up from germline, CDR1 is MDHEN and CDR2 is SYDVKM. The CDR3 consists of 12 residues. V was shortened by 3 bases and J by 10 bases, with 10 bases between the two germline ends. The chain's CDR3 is CASSFSQGEQFF. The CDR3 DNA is TGTGCCAGCAGTTTCTCCCAGGGGGAGCAGTTCTTC.

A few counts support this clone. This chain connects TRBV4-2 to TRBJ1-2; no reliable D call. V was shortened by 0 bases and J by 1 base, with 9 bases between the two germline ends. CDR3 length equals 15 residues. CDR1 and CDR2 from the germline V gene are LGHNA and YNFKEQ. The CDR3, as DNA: TGTGCCAGCAGCCAAGATTTACCCGGTAACTATGGCTACACCTTC. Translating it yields CASSQDLPGNYGYTF.

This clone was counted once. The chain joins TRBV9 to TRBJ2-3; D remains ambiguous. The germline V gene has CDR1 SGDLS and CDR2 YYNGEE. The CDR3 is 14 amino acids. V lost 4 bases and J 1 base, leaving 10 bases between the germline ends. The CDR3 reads CASSPQPGTDTQYF. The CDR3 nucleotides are TGTGCCAGCAGCCCTCAACCCGGCACAGATACGCAGTATTTT.

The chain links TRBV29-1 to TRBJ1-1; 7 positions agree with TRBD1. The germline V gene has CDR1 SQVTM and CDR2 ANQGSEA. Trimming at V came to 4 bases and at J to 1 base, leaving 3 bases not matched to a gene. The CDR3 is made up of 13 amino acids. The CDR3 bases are TGCAGCGTTGCCCGGACAGGGAACACTGAAGCTTTCTTT. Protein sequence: CSVARTGNTEAFF.

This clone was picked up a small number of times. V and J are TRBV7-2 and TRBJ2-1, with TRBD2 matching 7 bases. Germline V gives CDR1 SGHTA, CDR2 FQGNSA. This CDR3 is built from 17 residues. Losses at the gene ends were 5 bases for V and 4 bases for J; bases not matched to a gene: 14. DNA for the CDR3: TGTGCCAGCAGCCCCGGGGGAGGCGGGAGACCTTACAATGAGCAGTTCTTC. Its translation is CASSPGGGGRPYNEQFF.

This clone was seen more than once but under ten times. The CDR3 region is CASSEAKTSGYNEQFF. For the CDR3, the DNA is TGTGCCAGCAGTGAAGCTAAGACTAGCGGGTACAATGAGCAGTTCTTC. This chain uses TRBV2 with TRBJ2-1; 10 bases line up with TRBD2. There are 16 residues in the CDR3. Looked up from germline, CDR1 is SNHLY and CDR2 is FYNNEI. V lost 0 bases to trimming and J lost 4 bases; unmatched junction nucleotides: 3.

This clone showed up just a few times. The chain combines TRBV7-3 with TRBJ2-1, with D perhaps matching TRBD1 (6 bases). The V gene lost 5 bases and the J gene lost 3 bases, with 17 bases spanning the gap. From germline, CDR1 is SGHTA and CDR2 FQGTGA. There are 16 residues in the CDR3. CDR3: CASSQRSGAGYNEQFF. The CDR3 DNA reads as TGTGCCAGCAGCCAAAGGTCAGGGGCCGGCTACAATGAGCAGTTCTTC. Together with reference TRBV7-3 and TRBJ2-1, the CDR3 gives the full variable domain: GAGVSQTPSNKVTEKGKYVELRCDPISGHTALYWYRQSLGQGPEFLIYFQGTGAADDSGLPNDRFFAVRPEGSVSTLKIQRTERGDSAVYLCASSQRSGAGYNEQFFGPGTRLTVL.

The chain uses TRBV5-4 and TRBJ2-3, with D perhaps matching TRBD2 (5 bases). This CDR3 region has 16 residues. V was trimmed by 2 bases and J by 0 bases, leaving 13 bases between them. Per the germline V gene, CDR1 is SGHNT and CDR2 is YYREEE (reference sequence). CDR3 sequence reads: CASSLTGYSSTDTQYF. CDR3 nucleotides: TGTGCCAGCAGCTTAACGGGGTACAGTAGCACAGATACGCAGTATTTT.